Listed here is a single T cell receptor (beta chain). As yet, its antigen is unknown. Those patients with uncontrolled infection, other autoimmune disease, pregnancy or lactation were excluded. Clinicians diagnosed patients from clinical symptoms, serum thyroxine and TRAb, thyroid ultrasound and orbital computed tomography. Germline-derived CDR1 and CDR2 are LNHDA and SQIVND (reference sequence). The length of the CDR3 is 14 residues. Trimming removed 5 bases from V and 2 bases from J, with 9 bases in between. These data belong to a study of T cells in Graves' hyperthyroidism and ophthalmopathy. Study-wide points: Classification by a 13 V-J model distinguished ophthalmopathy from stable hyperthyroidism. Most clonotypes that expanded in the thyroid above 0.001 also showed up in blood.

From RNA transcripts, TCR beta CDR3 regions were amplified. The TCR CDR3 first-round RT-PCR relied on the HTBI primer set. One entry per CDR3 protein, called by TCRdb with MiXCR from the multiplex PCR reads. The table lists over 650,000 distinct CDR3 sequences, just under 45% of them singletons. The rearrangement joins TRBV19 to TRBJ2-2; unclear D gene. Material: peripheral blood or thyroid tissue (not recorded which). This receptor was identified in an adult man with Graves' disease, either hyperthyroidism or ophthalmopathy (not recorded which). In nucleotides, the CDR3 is TGTGCCAGTAGTCCACCATATAACACCGGGGAGCTGTTTTTT. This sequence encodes CASSPPYNTGELFF.